The entry below gives a single T cell receptor beta chain sequence along with its context. Authors' methods: Amplifying reference gene primers gave estimates of nucleated cell counts. The protocol was immunoSEQ multiplex PCR, while the TCRdb copy is restricted to in-frame clones and leaves out a portion. V and J calls and clone size come straight from that table; D and trimming were deduced from the DNA. The sample records under 100,000 clones, about 90% being singletons. Germline V CDR1 and CDR2: LGHNA, YNFKEQ. J lost 0 bases, V lost 6 bases, and 6 bases had no gene match. This CDR3 contains 15 residues. This sample was included in a study of blood T cell repertoires in COVID-19. Across the study: COVID-19 samples collected from the United States, Italy and Spain covered acute and convalescent phases. T cells, B-cell-depleted T cells, or PBMCs supplied cDNA or gDNA.

Sequenced input: peripheral blood. This clonotype was obtained from a human donor in a cohort sampled during active COVID-19. The J gene is TRBJ2-7, the V gene TRBV4-2, with TRBD1 matching 9 bases. CDR3 nucleotides: TGTGCCAGCAGTCGAGGACAGGGGCCCTCCTACGAGCAGTACTTC. Translation: CASSRGQGPSYEQYF.